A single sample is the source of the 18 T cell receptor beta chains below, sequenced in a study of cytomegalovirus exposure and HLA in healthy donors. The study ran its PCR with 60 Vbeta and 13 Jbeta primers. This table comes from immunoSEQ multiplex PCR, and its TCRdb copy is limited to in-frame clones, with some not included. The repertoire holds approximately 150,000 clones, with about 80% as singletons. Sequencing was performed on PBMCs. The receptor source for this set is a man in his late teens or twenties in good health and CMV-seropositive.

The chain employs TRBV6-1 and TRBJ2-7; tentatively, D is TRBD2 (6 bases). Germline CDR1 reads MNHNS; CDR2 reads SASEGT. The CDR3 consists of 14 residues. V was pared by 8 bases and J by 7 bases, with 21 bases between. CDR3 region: CASPGDVRDGEQYF. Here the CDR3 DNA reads TGTGCCAGCCCGGGGGACGTGCGGGACGGGGAGCAGTACTTC.

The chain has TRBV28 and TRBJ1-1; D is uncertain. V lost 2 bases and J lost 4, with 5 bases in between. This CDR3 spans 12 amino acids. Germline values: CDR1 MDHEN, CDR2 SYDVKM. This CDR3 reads CASSLTATEAFF. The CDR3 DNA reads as TGTGCCAGCAGTTTAACAGCCACTGAAGCTTTCTTT.

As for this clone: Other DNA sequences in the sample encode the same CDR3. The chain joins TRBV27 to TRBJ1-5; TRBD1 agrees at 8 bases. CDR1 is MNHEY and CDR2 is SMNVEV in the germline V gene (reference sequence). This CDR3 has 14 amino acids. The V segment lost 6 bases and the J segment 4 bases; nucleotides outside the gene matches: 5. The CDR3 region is CASSLTGDNQPQHF. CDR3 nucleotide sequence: TGTGCCAGCAGCTTGACAGGGGATAATCAGCCCCAGCATTTT.

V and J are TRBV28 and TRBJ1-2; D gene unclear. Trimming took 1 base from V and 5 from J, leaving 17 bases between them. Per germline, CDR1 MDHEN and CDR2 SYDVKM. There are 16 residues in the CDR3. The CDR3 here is CASSLFIREYLYGYTF. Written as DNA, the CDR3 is TGTGCCAGCAGTTTATTTATAAGGGAGTACCTTTATGGCTACACCTTC.

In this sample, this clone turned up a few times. The CDR3 DNA follows: TGTGCCAGCACTCGAAATCATGGGACAGGGGACGAGCAGTACTTC. This encodes CASTRNHGTGDEQYF. The gene calls are TRBV6-5 and TRBJ2-7; 10 nucleotides match TRBD1. The germline V gene encodes CDR1 MNHEY and CDR2 SVGAGI. J gave up 5 bases and V 7 bases, and 11 bases lay outside the gene matches. The length of the CDR3 is 15 residues.

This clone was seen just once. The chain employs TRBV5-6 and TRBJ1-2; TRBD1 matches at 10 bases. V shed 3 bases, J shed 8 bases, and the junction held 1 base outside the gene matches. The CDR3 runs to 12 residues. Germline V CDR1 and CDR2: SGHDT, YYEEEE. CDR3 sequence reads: CASSWTGGGYTF. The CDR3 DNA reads TGTGCCAGCAGCTGGACAGGGGGGGGCTACACCTTC.

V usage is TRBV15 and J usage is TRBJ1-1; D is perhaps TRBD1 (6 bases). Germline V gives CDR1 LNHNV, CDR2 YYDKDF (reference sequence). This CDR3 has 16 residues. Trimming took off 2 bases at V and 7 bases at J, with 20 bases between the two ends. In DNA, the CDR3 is TGTGCCACCAGCAGACTACAGGGAAACCTCCCCCATGAAGCTTTCTTT. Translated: CATSRLQGNLPHEAFF.

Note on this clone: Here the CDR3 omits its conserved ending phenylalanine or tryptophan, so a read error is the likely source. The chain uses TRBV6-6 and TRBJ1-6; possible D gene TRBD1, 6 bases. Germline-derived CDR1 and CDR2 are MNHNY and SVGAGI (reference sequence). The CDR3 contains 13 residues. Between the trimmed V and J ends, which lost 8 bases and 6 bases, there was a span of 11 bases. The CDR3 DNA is TGTGCCAGCCGAAGACAGGCTAATTCACCCCTCCACCTT. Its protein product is CASRRQANSPLHL.

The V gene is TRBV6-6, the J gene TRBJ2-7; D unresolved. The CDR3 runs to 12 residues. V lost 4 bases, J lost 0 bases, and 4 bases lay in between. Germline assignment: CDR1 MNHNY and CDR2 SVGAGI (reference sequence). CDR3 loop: CASSSGSYEQYF. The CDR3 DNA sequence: TGTGCCAGCAGTTCCGGCTCCTACGAGCAGTACTTC.

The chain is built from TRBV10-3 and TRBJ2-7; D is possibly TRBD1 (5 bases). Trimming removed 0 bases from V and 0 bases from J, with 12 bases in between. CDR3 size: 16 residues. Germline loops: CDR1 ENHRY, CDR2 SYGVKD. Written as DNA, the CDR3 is TGTGCCATCAGTGAGTCCGACAGCACCTTCTCCTACGAGCAGTACTTC. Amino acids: CAISESDSTFSYEQYF.

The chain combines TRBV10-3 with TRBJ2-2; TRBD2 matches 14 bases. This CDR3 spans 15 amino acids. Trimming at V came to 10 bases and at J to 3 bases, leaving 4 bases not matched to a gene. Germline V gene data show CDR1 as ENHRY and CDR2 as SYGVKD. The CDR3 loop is CATGTSGSHTGELFF. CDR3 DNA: TGTGCCACAGGGACTAGCGGGAGCCACACCGGGGAGCTGTTTTTT.

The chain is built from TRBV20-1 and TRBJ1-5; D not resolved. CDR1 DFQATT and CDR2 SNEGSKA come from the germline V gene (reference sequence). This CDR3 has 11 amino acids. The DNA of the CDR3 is TGCAGCCTCGGGGATAATCAGCCCCAGCATTTT. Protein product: CSLGDNQPQHF.

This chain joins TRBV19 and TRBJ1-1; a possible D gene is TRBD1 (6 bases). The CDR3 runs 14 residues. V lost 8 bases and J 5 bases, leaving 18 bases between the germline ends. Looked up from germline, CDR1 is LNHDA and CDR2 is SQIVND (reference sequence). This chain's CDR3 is CASAWGGERTEAFF. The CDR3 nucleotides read TGTGCCAGTGCGTGGGGGGGCGAAAGAACTGAAGCTTTCTTT. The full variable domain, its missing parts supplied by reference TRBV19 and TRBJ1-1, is DGGITQSPKYLFRKEGQNVTLSCEQNLNHDAMYWYRQDPGQGLRLIYYSQIVNDFQKGDIAEGYSVSREKKESFPLTVTSAQKNPTAFYLCASAWGGERTEAFFGQGTRLTVV.

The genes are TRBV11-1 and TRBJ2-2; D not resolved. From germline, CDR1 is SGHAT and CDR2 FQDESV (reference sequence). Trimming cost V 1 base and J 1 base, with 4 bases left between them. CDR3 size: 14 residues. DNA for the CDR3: TGTGCCAGCAGCTTAGGAGTGAACACCGGGGAGCTGTTTTTT. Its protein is CASSLGVNTGELFF.

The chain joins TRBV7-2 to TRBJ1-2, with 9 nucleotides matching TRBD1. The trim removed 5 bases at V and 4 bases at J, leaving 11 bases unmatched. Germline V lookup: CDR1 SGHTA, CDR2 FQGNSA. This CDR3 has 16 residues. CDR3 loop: CASSPPGTGSVYGYTF. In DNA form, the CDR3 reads TGTGCCAGCAGCCCACCTGGGACAGGGAGCGTCTATGGCTACACCTTC.

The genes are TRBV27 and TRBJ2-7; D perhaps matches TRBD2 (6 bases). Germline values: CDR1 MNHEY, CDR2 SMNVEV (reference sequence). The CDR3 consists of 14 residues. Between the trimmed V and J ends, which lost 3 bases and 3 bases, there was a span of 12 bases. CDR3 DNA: TGTGCCAGCAGTTTGGCGGGGAAAGTCTACGAGCAGTACTTC. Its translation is CASSLAGKVYEQYF.

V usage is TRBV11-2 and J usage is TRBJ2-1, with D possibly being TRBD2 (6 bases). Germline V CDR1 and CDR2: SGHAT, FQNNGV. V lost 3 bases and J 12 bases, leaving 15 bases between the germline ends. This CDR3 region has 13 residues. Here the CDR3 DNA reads TGTGCCAGCAGCTTCCGTCCGGGGGATGGGCAGTTCTTC. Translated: CASSFRPGDGQFF.

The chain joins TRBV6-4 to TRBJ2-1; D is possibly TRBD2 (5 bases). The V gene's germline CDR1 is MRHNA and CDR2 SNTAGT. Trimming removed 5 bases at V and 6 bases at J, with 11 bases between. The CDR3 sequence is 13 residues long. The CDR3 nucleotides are TGTGCCAGCAGTCTCGGACTTTTCAATGAGCAGTTCTTC. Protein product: CASSLGLFNEQFF.